In this sample, the clone carrying this T cell receptor (beta chain) turned up a few times. Its antigen is not known. The sample is drawn from a study of read filtering for tumor transcriptome and immune sequencing. Molecular barcoded adaptors covering alpha/delta and beta/gamma chains were used on around 400 ng RNA. Each CDR3 protein gets one entry after TCRdb re-called the reads with MiXCR. The table lists under 150,000 distinct CDR3 sequences, less than 15% of them singletons. V lost 2 bases to trimming and J lost 0 bases, with 4 bases between them. Germline V gene lookup returns CDR1 GTSNPN and CDR2 SVGIG (reference sequence). The CDR3 sequence is 12 residues long. Study-wide results and caveats: Without single-read clonotypes, shared clonotype proportions correlated more between IR-seq and RNA-seq.

This clonotype originated in a donor over 35 with multiple myeloma. Sequenced input: a population of CD138-negative cells sorted from bone marrow. This chain uses TRBV30 with TRBJ1-1; D is unresolved. CDR3 residues: CAWSFVNTEAFF. The CDR3 DNA follows: TGTGCCTGGAGTTTCGTGAACACTGAAGCTTTCTTT.